What follows are 30 T cell receptor beta chains derived from one specimen sequenced in a study of blood T cell repertoires in COVID-19. Profiled with immunoSEQ multiplex PCR; TCRdb holds only in-frame clones, not every one. The table records hundreds of thousands of clones, roughly 90% of them present only once. The sequenced sample consisted of PBMCs or T cells enriched from blood (not recorded which). Receptors originate from a woman aged 40 to 49 who had recovered from COVID-19.

In its sample, this clone was seen a few times. J is TRBJ1-5 and V is TRBV2; no clear D. Between the trimmed V and J ends, which lost 6 bases and 4 bases, there was a span of 10 bases. Looked up from germline, CDR1 is SNHLY and CDR2 is FYNNEI. The CDR3 consists of 13 residues. The CDR3 bases are TGTGCCAGCAGCGGACGAGGGAATCAGCCCCAGCATTTT. Translating it yields CASSGRGNQPQHF.

This clone was counted once. The V and J genes are TRBV18 and TRBJ1-1, with 8 nucleotides matching TRBD1. V lost 4 bases, J lost 0 bases, and 4 bases stayed unmatched. Germline V gene sequence: CDR1 KGHSH, CDR2 LQKENI. CDR3 length: 15 residues. In DNA form, the CDR3 reads TGTGCCAGCTCACGGGACAGGTTCATGAACACTGAAGCTTTCTTT. Protein sequence: CASSRDRFMNTEAFF.

The J gene is TRBJ1-6, the V gene TRBV28; D gene unclear. Trimming pared 6 bases from V and 5 bases from J, leaving 17 bases between. CDR3 length equals 16 residues. CDR1 is MDHEN, CDR2 SYDVKM, per germline. CDR3 coding DNA: TGTGCCAGCAGCTTTGCTGACACCCCTAATAATTCACCCCTCCACTTT. Translation gives CASSFADTPNNSPLHF.

V and J are TRBV11-2 and TRBJ2-5; a weak D match, TRBD1 (5 bases). Trimming cost V 1 base and J 4 bases, with 10 bases left between them. The germline V gene encodes CDR1 SGHAT and CDR2 FQNNGV. The CDR3 has 14 residues. The CDR3 DNA reads TGTGCCAGCAGCTTAGTAGGCAGGGCAGAGACCCAGTACTTC. Translating it yields CASSLVGRAETQYF.

The chain joins TRBV30 to TRBJ2-2; no definite D call. This CDR3 is 15 amino acids long. V was clipped by 3 bases and J by 7 bases, with 18 bases between them. CDR1 GTSNPN and CDR2 SVGIG come from the germline V gene (reference sequence). The DNA of the CDR3 is TGTGCCTGGAGCCGAATTGGCTCCCCTGGCGGGGAGCTGTTTTTT. Its translation is CAWSRIGSPGGELFF.

CDR3 in amino acids: CASRNTGGYGYTF. In DNA form, the CDR3 reads TGCGCCAGCAGGAATACAGGGGGCTATGGCTACACCTTC. J is TRBJ1-2 and V is TRBV5-1; 8 bases match TRBD1. Germline CDR1 and CDR2: SGHRS and YFSETQ. V shed 5 bases and J 4 bases; nucleotides not matched to a gene: 4. The CDR3 is 13 amino acids.

This rearrangement joins TRBV5-1 to TRBJ2-7, with D tentatively TRBD1 (6 bases). The V gene lost 5 bases and the J gene lost 2 bases, with 14 bases spanning the gap. The germline V gene encodes CDR1 SGHRS and CDR2 YFSETQ. The CDR3 totals 14 residues. CDR3 nucleotides: TGCGCCAGCAGGAACTCACAGGGTGCCTACGAGCAGTACTTC. Its protein is CASRNSQGAYEQYF.

This chain links TRBV7-2 with TRBJ2-1, with 7 bases identical to TRBD1. The germline V gene encodes CDR1 SGHTA and CDR2 FQGNSA. Unmatched junction bases numbered 4, after V lost 3 bases and J lost 2 bases. This CDR3 has 15 residues. The chain's CDR3 is CASSFGDSAYNEQFF. In DNA form, the CDR3 reads TGTGCCAGCAGCTTTGGGGACAGCGCCTACAATGAGCAGTTCTTC.

This rearrangement joins TRBV28 to TRBJ2-7, with TRBD2 matching over 9 bases. With V trimmed by 2 bases and J by 3 bases, 2 bases remained unmatched. The CDR3 runs to 14 residues. Germline V gene data show CDR1 as MDHEN and CDR2 as SYDVKM. CDR3: CASSLAGGFYEQYF. CDR3 in DNA: TGTGCCAGCAGTTTAGCGGGAGGGTTCTACGAGCAGTACTTC.

The chain is built from TRBV28 and TRBJ1-6; D perhaps matches TRBD1 (5 bases). The V and J ends lost 5 bases and 5 bases respectively, with 13 bases between them. Germline V CDR1 and CDR2: MDHEN, SYDVKM. CDR3 length: 15 amino acids. The CDR3 spells CASSLTPGNNSPLHF. The DNA for the CDR3 is TGTGCCAGCAGTCTCACACCAGGGAATAATTCACCCCTCCACTTT.

This clone was counted a single time. This chain uses TRBV5-1 with TRBJ2-3; 9 bases map to TRBD2. V gave up 3 bases and J gave up 1 base; unmatched junction bases: 6. Germline V lookup: CDR1 SGHRS, CDR2 YFSETQ. This CDR3 is built from 16 residues. Here the CDR3 DNA reads TGCGCCAGCAGCTGGGTAGCGGGAGCGGGCACAGATACGCAGTATTTT. Residues: CASSWVAGAGTDTQYF.

V and J are TRBV7-3 and TRBJ2-3; D remains ambiguous. The CDR3 sequence is 14 residues long. Per germline, CDR1 SGHTA and CDR2 FQGTGA. Trimming left V 3 bases short and J 6 bases short, with 13 bases between. In DNA form, the CDR3 reads TGTGCCAGCAGCTTTCAGCCGGAGAGGGATACGCAGTATTTT. This codes for CASSFQPERDTQYF.

The V gene is TRBV10-2, the J gene TRBJ2-3, with 15 nucleotides matching TRBD2. Germline CDR1 and CDR2: WSHSY and SAAADI. Trimming cost V 8 bases and J 4 bases; bases outside gene matches: 7. The CDR3 is 16 amino acids. For the CDR3, the DNA is TGCGCCAGCCGAAGGACTAGCGGGGGGGCATCAGATACGCAGTATTTT. This translates into CASRRTSGGASDTQYF.

This clone has only a few counts. This sequence joins TRBV6-5 and TRBJ1-2; D gene unclear. The V end was cut by 2 bases, the J end by 2 bases, with 6 bases between. CDR3 length equals 13 residues. The germline CDR1 and CDR2 sequences are MNHEY and SVGAGI. Written as DNA, the CDR3 is TGTGCCAGCAGTTACGCCCAGAACTATGGCTACACCTTC. Amino acids: CASSYAQNYGYTF.

V usage is TRBV21-1 and J usage is TRBJ1-1. TRBV21-1 is an annotated pseudogene. The CDR3 length is 16 residues. The CDR3 is CATRRRLYSGGTEAFF. The DNA for the CDR3 is TGTGCCACCCGTAGACGGCTATATTCGGGGGGCACTGAAGCTTTCTTT.

This clone appeared a single time. This rearrangement joins TRBV27 to TRBJ2-7, with TRBD2 matching 11 bases. The CDR3 covers 15 residues. The ends lost 3 bases at V and 6 bases at J; junction bases unmatched: 7. Germline V lookup: CDR1 MNHEY, CDR2 SMNVEV (reference sequence). DNA for the CDR3: TGTGCCAGCAGTTTGGTAGCGGGAGGGCCGCGCGAGCAGTACTTC. Protein product: CASSLVAGGPREQYF.

This chain connects TRBV7-2 to TRBJ2-4, with 11 bases fitting TRBD2. Per the germline V gene, CDR1 is SGHTA and CDR2 is FQGNSA. There are 19 residues in the CDR3. V dropped 1 base and J dropped 1; count of bases not matched to a gene: 9. The CDR3 here is CASSLEGSGGAEAKNIQYF. The DNA of the CDR3 is TGTGCCAGCAGCTTAGAAGGTAGCGGGGGGGCGGAGGCCAAAAACATTCAGTACTTC.

V and J are TRBV5-1 and TRBJ2-1; 10 positions agree with TRBD2. V dropped 2 bases and J dropped 7; count of bases not matched to a gene: 3. This CDR3 has 14 amino acids. Germline CDR1 reads SGHRS; CDR2 reads YFSETQ. The CDR3 sequence is CASSLAGGINEQFF. Here the CDR3 DNA reads TGCGCCAGCAGCTTAGCGGGGGGGATAAATGAGCAGTTCTTC.

V is TRBV19 and J is TRBJ1-1; D gene unclear. This CDR3 is built from 13 residues. From germline, CDR1 is LNHDA and CDR2 SQIVND (reference sequence). Trimming left V 3 bases short and J 0 bases short, with 5 bases between. For the CDR3, the DNA is TGTGCCAGTAGTATTACTGTGAACACTGAAGCTTTCTTT. It translates to CASSITVNTEAFF. Full variable domain (rest looked up from reference TRBV19 and TRBJ1-1): DGGITQSPKYLFRKEGQNVTLSCEQNLNHDAMYWYRQDPGQGLRLIYYSQIVNDFQKGDIAEGYSVSREKKESFPLTVTSAQKNPTAFYLCASSITVNTEAFFGQGTRLTVV.

The chain has TRBV27 and TRBJ2-5, with D possibly TRBD1 on 6 matching bases. V shed 6 bases and J shed 1 base, with 12 bases lying between them. Germline V gene sequence: CDR1 MNHEY, CDR2 SMNVEV (reference sequence). The length of the CDR3 is 14 residues. Here the CDR3 reads CASSLGTRQETQYF. The CDR3 nucleotides read TGTGCCAGCAGCCTGGGGACACGCCAAGAGACCCAGTACTTC.

This clone was observed once. The gene calls are TRBV6-5 and TRBJ2-2; 10 nucleotides line up with TRBD1. The J segment lost 5 bases and the V segment lost 6 bases, leaving 3 bases of the junction unmatched. The CDR3 extends over 14 amino acids. Germline V gene lookup returns CDR1 MNHEY and CDR2 SVGAGI. In nucleotides, the CDR3 is TGTGCCAGCAGCCGGGACAGGGGAACCGGGGAGCTGTTTTTT. Amino acids: CASSRDRGTGELFF.

The rearrangement uses TRBV24-1 and TRBJ2-1; 9 bases match TRBD2. The CDR3 runs 14 residues. CDR1 KGHDR and CDR2 SFDVKD come from the germline V gene. J was trimmed by 7 bases and V by 5 bases; bases with no gene match: 5. CDR3 sequence: CATSVAGVRNEQFF. The CDR3 nucleotides are TGTGCCACCAGTGTAGCGGGGGTCAGGAATGAGCAGTTCTTC.

This clone appeared a single time. This sequence joins TRBV3-1 (or the pseudogene TRBV3-2) and TRBJ2-2; no reliable D call. CDR3 length equals 15 residues. V lost 5 bases and J 6 bases, leaving 16 bases between the germline ends. CDR1 LGHDT and CDR2 YNNKEL come from the germline V gene (reference sequence). Written as DNA, the CDR3 is TGTGCCAGCAGCTCACCGGCCCTCCGGGCCGGGGAGCTGTTTTTT. Translated: CASSSPALRAGELFF.

The V gene is TRBV7-2, the J gene TRBJ2-7, with 9 bases lining up with TRBD2. V was clipped by 6 bases and J by 3 bases; unmatched bases: 3. The CDR3 runs 13 residues. Germline CDR1 SGHTA, CDR2 FQGNSA. As DNA, the CDR3 is TGTGCCAGCAGATCTAGCGGGGTCTACGAGCAGTACTTC. It translates to CASRSSGVYEQYF.

The V and J genes are TRBV3-1 (or the pseudogene TRBV3-2) and TRBJ1-4; a possible D gene is TRBD1 (6 bases). Germline values: CDR1 LGHDT, CDR2 YNNKEL (reference sequence). This CDR3 region has 11 residues. Trimming cost V 6 bases and J 8 bases, with 7 bases left between them. The chain's CDR3 is CASRRGEKLFF. In nucleotides, the CDR3 is TGTGCCAGCAGGAGGGGGGAAAAACTGTTTTTT.

In its sample, this clone was seen once. The genes are TRBV19 and TRBJ1-3; 7 bases are a match to TRBD1. Germline V gives CDR1 LNHDA, CDR2 SQIVND (reference sequence). V lost 7 bases, J lost 0 bases, and 6 bases stayed unmatched. The CDR3 has 15 residues. The CDR3 spells CASTTNRGSGNTIYF. The DNA for the CDR3 is TGTGCCAGTACCACAAACAGGGGCTCTGGAAACACCATATATTTT.

The CDR3 region is CASSLLDRRNYEQYF. The CDR3 DNA is TGTGCCAGCAGCTTATTGGACAGGAGGAATTACGAGCAGTACTTC. The chain recombines TRBV7-8 with TRBJ2-7, with TRBD1 matching 7 bases. Germline V gene sequence: CDR1 SGHVS, CDR2 FQNEAQ. The V segment lost 2 bases and the J segment 4 bases; nucleotides outside the gene matches: 8. This CDR3 has 15 amino acids.

The rearrangement joins TRBV7-2 to TRBJ2-1; 8 bases match TRBD2. Germline V gene sequence: CDR1 SGHTA, CDR2 FQGNSA. This CDR3 has 17 amino acids. V was clipped by 1 base and J by 4 bases; unmatched bases: 9. The CDR3 region is CASSLDFSSGQYNEQFF. The CDR3, as DNA: TGTGCCAGCAGCTTAGATTTTTCTAGCGGGCAATACAATGAGCAGTTCTTC.

This rearrangement joins TRBV4-2 to TRBJ2-3, with TRBD2 as a possible D gene (5 bases). The germline V gene has CDR1 LGHNA and CDR2 YNFKEQ. With 0 bases removed from V and 3 bases from J, the gap between germline ends came to 16 bases. The CDR3 sequence is 17 residues long. The CDR3 spells CASSQDQSSLGTDTQYF. DNA of the CDR3: TGTGCCAGCAGCCAAGATCAGTCTAGCTTAGGGACAGATACGCAGTATTTT.

V gene TRBV5-6 combines with J gene TRBJ2-5; D might be TRBD2 (6 bases). V gave up 0 bases and J gave up 0 bases, with 15 bases separating them. The CDR3 consists of 17 residues. Germline loops: CDR1 SGHDT, CDR2 YYEEEE. CDR3 sequence (DNA): TGTGCCAGCAGCTTGGAGGAGGGACTGTCGTACCAAGAGACCCAGTACTTC. It yields the protein CASSLEEGLSYQETQYF. The full variable domain, in which reference TRBV5-6 and TRBJ2-5 provide the parts outside the CDR3, is DAGVTQSPTHLIKTRGQQVTLRCSPKSGHDTVSWYQQALGQGPQFIFQYYEEEERQRGNFPDRFSGHQFPNYSSELNVNALLLGDSALYLCASSLEEGLSYQETQYFGPGTRLLVL.